This paragraph covers one TCR beta chain sequence. Its antigen is undetermined. Individual cDNA molecules each received unique molecular identifiers attached to them. TCRdb re-called the 5' RACE reads through MiXCR, storing one row per CDR3 protein. The profile shows about 61,000 distinct CDR3 sequences, about a tenth of them singletons. V was pared by 6 bases and J by 0 bases, with 5 bases of the junction left unmatched. In germline, CDR1 is SNHLY, CDR2 FYNNEI. The CDR3 extends over 16 amino acids. The data were taken from a study of early T cells in non-severe SARS-CoV-2 infection. Study-level information: It was bulk RNA from unsorted whole blood that was sequenced, and the chains were unpaired. Study-level points and caveats: Matches to VDJdb favored anti-spike CD8 responses and missed private and CD4 specificities.

This TCR was sampled from an adult who was a healthcare worker with PCR-confirmed SARS-CoV-2 infection or an uninfected control (not recorded which). Sequenced: whole blood. This chain joins TRBV2 and TRBJ2-3, with 11 bases lining up with TRBD2. This chain's CDR3 is CASRGGLAGSTDTQYF. CDR3 DNA sequence: TGTGCCAGCAGGGGAGGACTAGCGGGTAGCACAGATACGCAGTATTTT.